The 24 T cell receptor beta chains below all came from one sample that was sequenced in a study of cytomegalovirus exposure and HLA in healthy donors. Method: immunoSEQ multiplex PCR; TCRdb's copy keeps in-frame clones and lacks some. The sample comprises a few hundred thousand clones, around nine tenths of which are singletons, and roughly 3% rests with the top ten. Sequencing input: PBMCs. These TCRs come from a woman under 30 in good health and CMV-seronegative.

In DNA form, the CDR3 reads TGTGCCAGCAGCCAAGAGGTTAGCGGAACCTACGAGCAGTACTTC. This encodes CASSQEVSGTYEQYF. The chain recombines TRBV4-2 with TRBJ2-7; weak D call: TRBD2 (6 bases). In germline, CDR1 is LGHNA, CDR2 YNFKEQ. V lost 0 bases and J 2 bases, leaving 11 bases between the germline ends. The CDR3 is 15 residues long.

The genes are TRBV6-5 and TRBJ2-7; tentative D call: TRBD2 (6 bases). This CDR3 has 16 residues. Germline CDR1 MNHEY, CDR2 SVGAGI. The V gene lost 0 bases and the J gene lost 5 bases, with 17 bases spanning the gap. CDR3 nucleotide sequence: TGTGCCAGCAGTTACTCCCGCGGGGTCATCATCCACGAGCAGTACTTC. It is translated as CASSYSRGVIIHEQYF.

The chain recombines TRBV11-1 with TRBJ2-5; TRBD2 matches 7 bases. Germline lookup yields CDR1 SGHAT and CDR2 FQDESV (reference sequence). With V trimmed by 5 bases and J by 2 bases, 5 bases remained unmatched. The CDR3 sequence is 14 residues long. CDR3 nucleotides: TGTGCCAGCAGCACCTGGACTAGGCAAGAGACCCAGTACTTC. Encoded protein: CASSTWTRQETQYF.

This sequence joins TRBV27 and TRBJ2-2; the D is unclear. Germline CDR1 reads MNHEY; CDR2 reads SMNVEV (reference sequence). Trimming took off 8 bases at V and 1 base at J, with 14 bases between the two ends. The CDR3 loop spans 15 amino acids. CDR3 in amino acids: CASGPQVRNTGELFF. The CDR3 DNA sequence: TGTGCCAGCGGCCCCCAAGTCCGGAACACCGGGGAGCTGTTTTTT.

The chain links TRBV27 to TRBJ1-1; 7 bases fit TRBD1. Trimming removed 5 bases from V and 10 bases from J; junction bases left unmatched: 7. This CDR3 is built from 12 residues. Germline-derived CDR1 and CDR2 are MNHEY and SMNVEV (reference sequence). The CDR3, as DNA: TGTGCCAGCAGTGAGAGGGGGCGCGTAGCTTTCTTT. Amino acid sequence: CASSERGRVAFF.

The chain couples TRBV27 to TRBJ1-2, with no clear D. Germline V gene lookup returns CDR1 MNHEY and CDR2 SMNVEV (reference sequence). Trimming took 5 bases from V and 4 from J, leaving 14 bases between them. The CDR3 loop spans 14 amino acids. The CDR3 sequence is CASSPPGLLYGYTF. For the CDR3, the DNA is TGTGCCAGCAGTCCGCCGGGTTTACTCTATGGCTACACCTTC.

The chain is built from TRBV6-5 and TRBJ1-2; possibly TRBD1 for D (5 bases). The CDR3 extends over 16 amino acids. In germline, CDR1 is MNHEY, CDR2 SVGAGI. Trimming took 0 bases from V and 4 from J, leaving 15 bases between them. The CDR3 here is CASSYSSTGGRYGYTF. In DNA form, the CDR3 reads TGTGCCAGCAGTTACTCGAGTACCGGGGGTCGCTATGGCTACACCTTC.

This chain links TRBV5-1 with TRBJ2-3; TRBD1 aligns across 9 bases. Trimming cost V 2 bases and J 3 bases; bases outside gene matches: 7. CDR1 and CDR2 from the germline V gene are SGHRS and YFSETQ. The CDR3 is 16 amino acids. Here the CDR3 reads CASSLQTGGLTDTQYF. CDR3 nucleotide sequence: TGCGCCAGCAGCTTACAAACAGGGGGCCTGACAGATACGCAGTATTTT.

The chain carries TRBV28 and TRBJ2-7, with D unresolved. Germline CDR1 and CDR2: MDHEN and SYDVKM. This CDR3 comprises 12 residues. V was trimmed by 3 bases and J by 4 bases, leaving 7 bases between them. The CDR3 region is CASSFRRYEQYF. DNA of the CDR3: TGTGCCAGCAGTTTTAGGAGATACGAGCAGTACTTC.

The chain has TRBV28 and TRBJ1-2; D remains ambiguous. Trimming pared 2 bases from V and 3 bases from J, leaving 7 bases between. Germline V lookup: CDR1 MDHEN, CDR2 SYDVKM. This CDR3 has 13 amino acids. The CDR3 reads CASSLILDYGYTF. CDR3 DNA sequence: TGTGCCAGCAGTTTAATCCTTGACTATGGCTACACCTTC.

The V and J genes are TRBV2 and TRBJ1-5, with 8 nucleotides matching TRBD1. The length of the CDR3 is 14 residues. Trimming took 8 bases from V and 3 from J; bases not matched to a gene: 6. Per the germline V gene, CDR1 is SNHLY and CDR2 is FYNNEI. CDR3 sequence: CASGRTGHNQPQHF. The CDR3 bases are TGTGCCAGCGGTAGGACAGGGCACAATCAGCCCCAGCATTTT.

The chain combines TRBV30 with TRBJ2-4; D remains ambiguous. V lost 0 bases to trimming and J lost 5 bases, with 8 bases between them. CDR1 and CDR2 (germline): GTSNPN, SVGIG (reference sequence). CDR3 length equals 13 residues. CDR3 nucleotide sequence: TGTGCCTGGAGTGTACACAGAGAAAACATTCAGTACTTC. Residues: CAWSVHRENIQYF.

This chain links TRBV7-8 with TRBJ1-5, with a weak D call TRBD1 (5 bases). The CDR3 length is 16 residues. V lost 5 bases and J lost 5, with 19 bases in between. Looked up from germline, CDR1 is SGHVS and CDR2 is FQNEAQ. This CDR3 reads CASSHWGGERDQPQHF. The CDR3 nucleotides are TGTGCCAGCAGCCACTGGGGGGGGGAAAGGGATCAGCCCCAGCATTTT. Filled out from reference TRBV7-8 and TRBJ1-5, the complete variable domain reads GAGVSQSPRYKVAKRGQDVALRCDPISGHVSLFWYQQALGQGPEFLTYFQNEAQLDKSGLPSDRFFAERPEGSVSTLKIQRTQQEDSAVYLCASSHWGGERDQPQHFGDGTRLSIL.

The chain recombines TRBV6-5 with TRBJ1-2, with TRBD1 matching over 10 bases. Germline CDR1 and CDR2: MNHEY and SVGAGI. The trim removed 6 bases at V and 0 bases at J, leaving 4 bases unmatched. The CDR3 runs to 15 residues. CDR3: CASRLGQGANYGYTF. The CDR3 DNA sequence: TGTGCCAGCAGACTAGGACAGGGGGCTAACTATGGCTACACCTTC.

CDR3 loop: CASIDPGGGNTGELFF. Here the CDR3 DNA reads TGTGCCAGCATCGATCCCGGCGGGGGGAACACCGGGGAGCTGTTTTTT. The chain combines TRBV6-6 with TRBJ2-2; 7 bases align to TRBD2. There are 16 residues in the CDR3. V was clipped by 7 bases and J by 1 base; unmatched bases: 9. Germline V gives CDR1 MNHNY, CDR2 SVGAGI (reference sequence).

The chain is built from TRBV30 and TRBJ2-5; D is possibly TRBD1 (5 bases). Germline lookup yields CDR1 GTSNPN and CDR2 SVGIG (reference sequence). This CDR3 region has 13 residues. With 7 bases removed from V and 5 bases from J, the gap between germline ends came to 17 bases. This CDR3 is CASRTRAQETQYF. CDR3 bases: TGTGCCTCGCGGACCAGGGCCCAGGAGACCCAGTACTTC.

With regard to this clone: The sample has other DNA sequences that encode this CDR3 too. This rearrangement joins TRBV6-5 to TRBJ1-1; D is unresolved. Trimming took 2 bases from V and 1 from J, leaving 5 bases between them. The CDR3 runs 13 residues. The germline V gene has CDR1 MNHEY and CDR2 SVGAGI. This chain's CDR3 is CASSYAGNTEAFF. CDR3 nucleotide sequence: TGTGCCAGCAGTTACGCAGGGAACACTGAAGCTTTCTTT.

In its sample, this clone was seen once. The chain combines TRBV5-4 with TRBJ1-2, with D possibly TRBD1 on 5 matching bases. Germline CDR1 is SGHNT and CDR2 is YYREEE (reference sequence). Trimming cost V 2 bases and J 2 bases, with 13 bases left between them. The CDR3 runs 15 residues. The DNA of the CDR3 is TGTGCCAGCAGCTTAATACAGGTGGGGAACTATGGCTACACCTTC. This sequence encodes CASSLIQVGNYGYTF.

V and J are TRBV6-1 and TRBJ2-3, with TRBD2 identical over 7 bases. Per germline, CDR1 MNHNS and CDR2 SASEGT. This CDR3 is 16 amino acids long. The V segment lost 0 bases and the J segment 3 bases; nucleotides outside the gene matches: 6. The CDR3 DNA is TGTGCCAGCAGTGAAGCCTTGGCGGGAGTGACAGATACGCAGTATTTT. Protein: CASSEALAGVTDTQYF.

The genes are TRBV7-8 and TRBJ1-2; D is undetermined. The ends were cut back, 2 bases at V and 2 bases at J, with 6 bases in the middle. CDR1 and CDR2 (germline): SGHVS, FQNEAQ. The length of the CDR3 is 13 residues. The CDR3 DNA reads as TGTGCCAGCAGCTTAAACTCGAACTATGGCTACACCTTC. Protein sequence: CASSLNSNYGYTF.

The J gene is TRBJ1-5, the V gene TRBV20-1; D unresolved. The CDR3 length is 11 residues. The V gene lost 4 bases and the J gene lost 9 bases, with 10 bases spanning the gap. Germline CDR1 is DFQATT and CDR2 is SNEGSKA (reference sequence). This CDR3 reads CSATPIGPQHF. CDR3 in DNA: TGCAGTGCTACCCCCATCGGGCCCCAGCATTTT.

The chain combines TRBV6-5 with TRBJ2-1; maybe TRBD2 (7 bases). V lost 6 bases and J lost 5, with 14 bases in between. The CDR3 consists of 14 residues. Germline CDR1 and CDR2: MNHEY and SVGAGI. The CDR3 reads CASSSRGADNEQFF. The CDR3 DNA is TGTGCCAGCAGCTCCCGGGGGGCCGACAATGAGCAGTTCTTC.

This chain connects TRBV9 to TRBJ2-1, with 11 bases that match TRBD2. The CDR3 is 18 amino acids. J was trimmed by 5 bases and V by 0 bases; bases with no gene match: 10. Germline V gene lookup returns CDR1 SGDLS and CDR2 YYNGEE. CDR3 nucleotide sequence: TGTGCCAGCAGCGTAGGACTAGCGGGACGCGAGGGACACAATGAGCAGTTCTTC. It is translated as CASSVGLAGREGHNEQFF.

The rearrangement joins TRBV5-6 to TRBJ1-1; D unclear. V lost 2 bases and J 6 bases, leaving 14 bases between the germline ends. The CDR3 is 14 amino acids. Germline lookup yields CDR1 SGHDT and CDR2 YYEEEE. CDR3 coding DNA: TGTGCCAGCAGCTTATCCGGGGAACCCCCTGAAGCTTTCTTT. Translation gives CASSLSGEPPEAFF.